Shown below are 8 T cell receptor beta chains from a single sample sequenced in a study of blood T cell repertoires in COVID-19. Profiling relied on immunoSEQ multiplex PCR, and the TCRdb table lists in-frame clones only, not all of them. The table shows fewer than 300,000 clones, with around 82% occurring only once. The sample consisted of peripheral blood. The origin of the receptors is a woman in her forties or fifties who had recovered from COVID-19.

The chain combines TRBV7-3 with TRBJ2-5; maybe TRBD1 (6 bases). Per the germline V gene, CDR1 is SGHTA and CDR2 is FQGTGA. V was clipped by 4 bases and J by 5 bases, with 11 bases between them. The CDR3 extends over 13 amino acids. CDR3 loop: CASSSGTGETQYF. CDR3 coding DNA: TGTGCCAGCAGCTCTGGTACAGGGGAGACCCAGTACTTC.

The V gene is TRBV18, the J gene TRBJ1-5, with D possibly matching TRBD1 (6 bases). This CDR3 contains 13 residues. The germline CDR1 and CDR2 sequences are KGHSH and LQKENI. V was cut by 7 bases and J by 4 bases, with 11 bases left in between. CDR3 coding DNA: TGTGCCAGCTTCACAGGGTTAAATCAGCCCCAGCATTTT. Its protein product is CASFTGLNQPQHF.

The chain carries TRBV28 and TRBJ1-1, with D possibly matching TRBD1 (6 bases). V was clipped by 1 base and J by 6 bases, with 18 bases between them. CDR3 length: 16 residues. Germline lookup yields CDR1 MDHEN and CDR2 SYDVKM. The CDR3 region has the DNA TGTGCCAGCAGTTTATATACAGGGAGGGCCTCTTCTGAAGCTTTCTTT. It yields the protein CASSLYTGRASSEAFF.

This clone was seen a few times. The chain joins TRBV7-3 to TRBJ2-3; 8 positions match TRBD2. Unmatched junction bases numbered 5, after V lost 5 bases and J lost 4 bases. CDR1 is SGHTA and CDR2 is FQGTGA in the germline V gene. The length of the CDR3 is 14 residues. The CDR3 sequence: CASSNSGTSDTQYF. DNA for the CDR3: TGTGCCAGCAGCAATAGCGGGACCTCAGATACGCAGTATTTT.

This rearrangement joins TRBV20-1 to TRBJ2-4; 7 nucleotides align to TRBD1. CDR3 length: 11 amino acids. V shed 6 bases, J shed 6 bases, and the junction held 2 bases outside the gene matches. From germline, CDR1 is DFQATT and CDR2 SNEGSKA (reference sequence). In DNA form, the CDR3 reads TGCAGTGCCCGACAGGGAAACATTCAGTACTTC. Protein product: CSARQGNIQYF.

This clone was counted only a few times. The V gene is TRBV7-2, the J gene TRBJ1-4, with D perhaps matching TRBD1 (6 bases). V was trimmed by 1 base and J by 8 bases, leaving 14 bases between them. Germline assignment: CDR1 SGHTA and CDR2 FQGNSA. The CDR3 consists of 15 residues. The CDR3 sequence is CASSLGGGIWEKLFF. CDR3 sequence (DNA): TGTGCCAGCAGCTTAGGGGGGGGCATTTGGGAAAAACTGTTTTTT.

The chain couples TRBV12-3 or TRBV12-4 to TRBJ1-2; D is undetermined. There are 13 residues in the CDR3. Trimming took 2 bases from V and 8 from J, leaving 12 bases between them. The CDR3 nucleotides read TGTGCCAGCAGTTTAAGACCGACGGGAGGCTACACCTTC. This sequence encodes CASSLRPTGGYTF.

This chain connects TRBV30 to TRBJ1-1; 8 positions agree with TRBD1. The V segment lost 3 bases and the J segment 12 bases; nucleotides outside the gene matches: 6. Germline CDR1 reads GTSNPN; CDR2 reads SVGIG (reference sequence). The length of the CDR3 is 11 residues. This CDR3 is CAWSAQGATFF. CDR3 sequence (DNA): TGTGCCTGGAGCGCCCAGGGGGCCACTTTCTTT. The variable domain in full, with the rest retrieved from reference TRBV30 and TRBJ1-1, is SQTIHQWPATLVQPVGSPLSLECTVEGTSNPNLYWYRQAAGRGLQLLFYSVGIGQISSEVPQNLSASRPQDRQFILSSKKLLLSDSGFYLCAWSAQGATFFGQGTRLTVV.